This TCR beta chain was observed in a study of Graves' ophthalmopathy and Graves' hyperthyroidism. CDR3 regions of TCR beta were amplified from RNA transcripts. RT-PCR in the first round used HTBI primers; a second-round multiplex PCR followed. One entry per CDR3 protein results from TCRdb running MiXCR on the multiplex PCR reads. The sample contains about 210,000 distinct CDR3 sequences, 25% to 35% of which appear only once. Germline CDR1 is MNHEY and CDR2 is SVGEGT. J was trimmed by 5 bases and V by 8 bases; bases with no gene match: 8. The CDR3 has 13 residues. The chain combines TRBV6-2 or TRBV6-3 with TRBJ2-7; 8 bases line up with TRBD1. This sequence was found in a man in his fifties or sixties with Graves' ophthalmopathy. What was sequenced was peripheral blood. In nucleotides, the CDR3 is TGTGCCAGCCGGACAGGGAGTAAGGACGAGCAGTACTTC. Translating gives CASRTGSKDEQYF.